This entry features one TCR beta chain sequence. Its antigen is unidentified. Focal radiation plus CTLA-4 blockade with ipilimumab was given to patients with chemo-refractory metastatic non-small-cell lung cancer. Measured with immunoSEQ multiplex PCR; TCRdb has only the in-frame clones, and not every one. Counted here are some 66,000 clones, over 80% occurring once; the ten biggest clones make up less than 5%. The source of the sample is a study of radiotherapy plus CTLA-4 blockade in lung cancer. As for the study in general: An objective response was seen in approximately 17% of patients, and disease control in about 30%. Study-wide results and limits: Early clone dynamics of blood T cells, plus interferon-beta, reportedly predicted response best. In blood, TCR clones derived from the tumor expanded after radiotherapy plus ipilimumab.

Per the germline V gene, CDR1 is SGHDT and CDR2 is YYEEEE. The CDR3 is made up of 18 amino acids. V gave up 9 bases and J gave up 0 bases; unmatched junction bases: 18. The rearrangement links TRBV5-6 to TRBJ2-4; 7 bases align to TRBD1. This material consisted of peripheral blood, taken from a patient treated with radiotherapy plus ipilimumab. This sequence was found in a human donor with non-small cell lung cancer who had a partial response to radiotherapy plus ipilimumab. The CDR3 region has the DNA TGTGCCACGATCTACCGACAGGGCTCACTGAAAGCCAAAAACATTCAGTACTTC. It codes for CATIYRQGSLKAKNIQYF.